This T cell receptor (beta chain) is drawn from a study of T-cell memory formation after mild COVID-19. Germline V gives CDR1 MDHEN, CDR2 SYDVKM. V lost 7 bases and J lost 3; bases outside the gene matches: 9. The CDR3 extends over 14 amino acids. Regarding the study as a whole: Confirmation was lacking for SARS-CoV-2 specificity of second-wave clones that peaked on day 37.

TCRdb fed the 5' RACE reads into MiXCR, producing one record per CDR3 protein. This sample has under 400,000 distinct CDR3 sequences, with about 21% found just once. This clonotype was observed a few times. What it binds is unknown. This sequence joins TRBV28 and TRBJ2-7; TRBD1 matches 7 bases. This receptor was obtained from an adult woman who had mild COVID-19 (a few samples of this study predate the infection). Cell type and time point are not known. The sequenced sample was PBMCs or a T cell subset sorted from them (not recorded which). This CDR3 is CASTPGQTNYEQYF. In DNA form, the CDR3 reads TGTGCCAGCACCCCGGGACAGACTAACTACGAGCAGTACTTC.